The TCR beta chain under discussion was sequenced for a study of cytomegalovirus exposure and HLA in healthy donors. Study-wide findings and caveats: Cytomegalovirus-associated TCR beta chains were listed, numbering 150 to 200.

Worth noting for this clone: What it binds is unknown.

The primer mix had 60 Vbeta and 13 Jbeta primers. TCRdb's table, derived via immunoSEQ multiplex PCR, lists solely in-frame clones and lacks some. The sample lists some 150,000 clones, around 72% occurring once. Germline-derived CDR1 and CDR2 are ENHRY and SYGVKD. The V gene end was trimmed by 0 bases and the J gene end by 11 bases; junction bases not matched to a gene: 10. This CDR3 is 15 amino acids long. This chain joins TRBV10-3 and TRBJ1-1; the match to TRBD1 covers 9 bases. Sequencing was done on a sample of PBMCs. The sequence was obtained from a man aged 50 to 60 in good health and CMV-seropositive. The CDR3 is CAISESGTGIQAAFF. The CDR3 coding sequence is TGTGCCATCAGTGAGTCGGGGACAGGGATACAGGCGGCTTTCTTT.